A single sample gave rise to the 21 T cell receptor beta chains below, sequenced in a study of T cells after yellow fever vaccination. MiXCR, run by TCRdb on the 5' RACE reads, gives a single entry per CDR3 protein. This table has 250,000 to 300,000 distinct CDR3 sequences, about 5.2% appearing once. Sample: CD4+ T cells sorted from PBMCs, taken on the day of the yellow fever booster vaccination. All receptors come from a man aged 18 to 30 who received the YFV17D yellow fever vaccine.

The table lists this clonotype with many counts. The chain is built from TRBV20-1 and TRBJ1-4, with D perhaps TRBD1 (5 bases). With 5 bases removed from V and 8 bases from J, the gap between germline ends came to 9 bases. The CDR3 has 11 amino acids. Per the germline V gene, CDR1 is DFQATT and CDR2 is SNEGSKA (reference sequence). The CDR3 here is CSAWTQEKLFF. The CDR3 bases are TGCAGTGCTTGGACACAGGAAAAACTGTTTTTT.

As for this clonotype: A junction boundary mismatches the germline segment, possibly from a read error. The chain combines TRBV4-2 with TRBJ2-3; D might be TRBD2 (5 bases). Germline V CDR1 and CDR2: LGHNA, YNFKEQ. The CDR3 is made up of 16 amino acids. The CDR3 region is CASSQDWLASTDTQYF. The CDR3 region has the DNA TGCGCCAGCAGCCAAGATTGGCTAGCCAGCACAGATACGCAGTATTTT.

The rearrangement joins TRBV4-3 to TRBJ2-1, with D perhaps matching TRBD2 (6 bases). The germline V gene encodes CDR1 LGHNA and CDR2 YSLEER. Trimming cost V 6 bases and J 5 bases, with 23 bases left between them. The CDR3 is made up of 17 amino acids. The CDR3: CASRRLFGHGLNNEQFF. The CDR3 DNA reads TGCGCCAGCAGGCGACTTTTTGGGCATGGACTAAACAATGAGCAGTTCTTC.

A note on this clonotype: One end of the junction varies from germline; a read error may be responsible. The chain uses TRBV7-3 and TRBJ2-2; D might be TRBD1 or TRBD2, each matching 5 bases. The CDR3 runs to 13 residues. Germline lookup yields CDR1 SGHTA and CDR2 FQGTGA. CDR3 in amino acids: CASSQGATWELFF. CDR3 nucleotides: TGTGCCAGCAGCCAGGGAGCCACCTGGGAGCTGTTTTTT.

In this sample, this clonotype turned up many times. The chain joins TRBV3-1 to TRBJ2-3; D might be TRBD1 or TRBD2, each matching 5 bases. The length of the CDR3 is 17 residues. Trimming took 1 base from V and 2 from J, leaving 16 bases between them. In germline, CDR1 is LGHDT, CDR2 YNNKEL (reference sequence). The CDR3 loop reads CASSQGDQSRPTDTQYF. For the CDR3, the DNA is TGTGCCAGCAGCCAAGGGGACCAGTCCCGGCCCACAGATACGCAGTATTTT.

This clonotype has a handful of counts. The chain joins TRBV10-3 to TRBJ2-7; TRBD2 is a possible D gene (5 bases). Germline lookup yields CDR1 ENHRY and CDR2 SYGVKD. Trimming shortened V by 3 bases and J by 0 bases, and 12 bases separated the two germline ends. This CDR3 is 15 amino acids long. The CDR3 region has the DNA TGTGCCATCAGTGACGAGCGGAGTAGCTCCTACGAGCAGTACGTC. The encoded protein is CAISDERSSSYEQYV.

Ten or more counts support this clonotype. The V gene is TRBV5-1, the J gene TRBJ1-2; D unclear. The CDR3 length is 14 residues. V lost 0 bases, J lost 6 bases, and 12 bases lay in between. CDR1 is SGHRS and CDR2 is YFSETQ in the germline V gene. The CDR3 loop is CASSLEWGGNGYTF. Here the CDR3 DNA reads TGCGCCAGCAGCTTGGAGTGGGGAGGTAATGGCTACACCTTC.

V usage is TRBV4-2 and J usage is TRBJ2-7; 8 nucleotides agree with TRBD1. CDR1 is LGHNA, CDR2 YNFKEQ, per germline. The J segment lost 2 bases and the V segment lost 0 bases, leaving 12 bases of the junction unmatched. The CDR3 is 18 amino acids. The CDR3 DNA follows: TGTGCCAGCAGCCAAGAAACCCCAGGGACAGGACTCCCCTACGAGCAGTACTTC. Residues: CASSQETPGTGLPYEQYF.

This clonotype was counted between two and nine times. The V gene is TRBV19, the J gene TRBJ1-2; D unresolved. This CDR3 comprises 13 residues. Germline CDR1 LNHDA, CDR2 SQIVND (reference sequence). Trimming removed 3 bases at V and 11 bases at J, with 16 bases between. CDR3 DNA sequence: TGTGCCAGTAGTATTCGGCAGCCCGCCGGTTACACCTTC. It specifies CASSIRQPAGYTF.

Only a few counts were recorded for this clonotype. This rearrangement joins TRBV6-5 to TRBJ1-3, with unresolved D. Trimming took 8 bases from V and 1 from J, leaving 9 bases between them. CDR1 and CDR2 from the germline V gene are MNHEY and SVGAGI. The CDR3 extends over 13 amino acids. The CDR3: CASRRVSGNTIYF. For the CDR3, the DNA is TGTGCCAGCCGTCGAGTGTCTGGAAACACCATATATTTT.

The chain has TRBV28 and TRBJ1-2; D call uncertain. Germline V gives CDR1 MDHEN, CDR2 SYDVKM. This CDR3 contains 13 residues. V was cut by 7 bases and J by 4 bases, with 13 bases left in between. CDR3 DNA: TGTGCCAGCACCGTAACCGGAGCCTATGGCTACACCTTC. This translates into CASTVTGAYGYTF.

This chain links TRBV28 with TRBJ1-2, with D possibly being TRBD1 (6 bases). Germline V gene lookup returns CDR1 MDHEN and CDR2 SYDVKM. The CDR3 length is 14 residues. Trimming removed 6 bases from V and 4 bases from J, with 15 bases in between. CDR3 coding DNA: TGTGCCAGCAGCACTTCAGGGGCCAGCTATGGCTACACCTTC. It is translated as CASSTSGASYGYTF.

This sequence joins TRBV12-3 or TRBV12-4 and TRBJ2-1; 14 bases are a match to TRBD2. The CDR3 extends over 17 amino acids. Trimming removed 1 base from V and 4 bases from J; junction bases left unmatched: 3. Written as DNA, the CDR3 is TGTGCCAGCAGTTTAGGACTAGCGGGGGGGAATTACAATGAGCAGTTCTTC. It translates to CASSLGLAGGNYNEQFF.

This clonotype showed up just a few times. In DNA, the CDR3 is TGTGCCAGCAACAAGCGCGGAGGAGAGACCCAGTACTTC. Translation: CASNKRGGETQYF. The chain carries TRBV6-6 and TRBJ2-5; TRBD2 might be the D (5 bases). Germline-derived CDR1 and CDR2 are MNHNY and SVGAGI (reference sequence). The CDR3 is made up of 13 amino acids. The V end lost 7 bases, the J end lost 4 bases, and 13 bases lay between the germline ends.

This clonotype came up a few times. The chain has TRBV6-6 and TRBJ2-2; TRBD2 agrees at 7 bases. Germline CDR1 and CDR2: MNHNY and SVGAGI (reference sequence). The ends lost 4 bases at V and 2 bases at J; junction bases unmatched: 4. The CDR3 covers 15 residues. The chain's CDR3 is CASSSGTINTGELFF. CDR3 coding DNA: TGTGCCAGCAGTTCCGGGACTATAAACACCGGGGAGCTGTTTTTT.

This clonotype was picked up a small number of times. The chain joins TRBV12-3 or TRBV12-4 to TRBJ2-7; D is perhaps TRBD1 or TRBD2 (5 bases each). The CDR3 spans 13 residues. The ends were cut back, 1 base at V and 6 bases at J, with 10 bases in the middle. Here the CDR3 reads CASSLGRGVEQYF. The DNA for the CDR3 is TGTGCCAGCAGTTTAGGGAGAGGGGTCGAGCAGTACTTC.

This clonotype was found a few times. This chain uses TRBV4-3 with TRBJ2-1, with D possibly TRBD1 on 6 matching bases. Deletions cut 4 bases from V and 7 bases from J, with 17 bases between. Germline V CDR1 and CDR2: LGHNA, YSLEER. This CDR3 has 15 amino acids. The CDR3 here is CASSRYRELLNEQFF. CDR3 DNA: TGCGCCAGCAGCCGGTACAGGGAACTACTAAATGAGCAGTTCTTC.

This clonotype was seen ten or more times. The DNA of the CDR3 is TGTGCCAGCAGCATGGACGGGGCCACCGGGGAGCTGTTTTTT. Residues: CASSMDGATGELFF. The chain joins TRBV9 to TRBJ2-2; the D call may be TRBD1 or TRBD2 (5 bases each). The CDR3 covers 14 residues. CDR1 SGDLS and CDR2 YYNGEE come from the germline V gene. V lost 4 bases, J lost 4 bases, and 11 bases lay in between.

The chain links TRBV20-1 to TRBJ2-3, with D possibly called TRBD1 or TRBD2 (5 bases each). Germline loops: CDR1 DFQATT, CDR2 SNEGSKA (reference sequence). The V and J ends lost 6 bases and 1 base respectively, with 17 bases between them. This CDR3 contains 15 residues. CDR3 DNA: TGCAGTGCCAAAACAAAAGGGACCGGCACAGATACGCAGTATTTT. This gives the protein CSAKTKGTGTDTQYF.

The table lists this clonotype with many counts. This sequence joins TRBV5-5 and TRBJ2-7; D unresolved. The CDR3 spans 16 residues. V shed 5 bases and J shed 0 bases, with 18 bases lying between them. CDR1 SGHKS and CDR2 YYEKEE come from the germline V gene (reference sequence). DNA for the CDR3: TGTGCCAGCAGTATGCGGCTGACTCTCCCCTCCTACGAGCAGTACTTC. This codes for CASSMRLTLPSYEQYF.

This clonotype has just a few counts. The CDR3: CASSLTGLAGDTGELFF. In nucleotides, the CDR3 is TGCGCCAGCAGCTTAACGGGACTAGCGGGAGACACCGGGGAGCTGTTTTTT. V gene TRBV5-1 combines with J gene TRBJ2-2; 14 nucleotides line up with TRBD2. Germline CDR1 reads SGHRS; CDR2 reads YFSETQ. The CDR3 covers 17 residues. Trimming cost V 2 bases and J 3 bases; bases outside gene matches: 3.